These 22 T cell receptor beta chains originate from one sample sequenced in a study of CD8 T cells in ankylosing spondylitis. Study-wide results and limits: Typical of ankylosing spondylitis blood, it appeared, was a TCR beta motif of seven to nine highly homologous variants.

These receptors have no identified antigens. TCRdb re-called the 5' RACE reads through MiXCR, storing one row per CDR3 protein. The data hold more than 300,000 distinct CDR3 sequences, with roughly 8% observed a single time. The sequencing input was blood, either unsorted or a sorted T cell fraction (not recorded which). These receptors originate from a male donor with ankylosing spondylitis.

In its sample, this clonotype was seen a few times. The V call is TRBV28, the J call TRBJ1-3; 7 bases map to TRBD1. This CDR3 is 15 amino acids long. Germline CDR1 reads MDHEN; CDR2 reads SYDVKM. V shed 6 bases, J shed 0 bases, and the junction held 5 bases outside the gene matches. As DNA, the CDR3 is TGTGCCAGCAGGCGGACAGGCAACTCTGGAAACACCATATATTTT. Amino acid sequence: CASRRTGNSGNTIYF. Full variable domain (missing parts from reference TRBV28 and TRBJ1-3): DVKVTQSSRYLVKRTGEKVFLECVQDMDHENMFWYRQDPGLGLRLIYFSYDVKMKEKGDIPEGYSVSREKKERFSLILESASTNQTSMYLCASRRTGNSGNTIYFGEGSWLTVV.

There are a few counts of this clonotype. This sequence joins TRBV3-1 and TRBJ2-7; D not certain. Trimming left V 2 bases short and J 6 bases short, with 8 bases between. The CDR3 totals 12 residues. Looked up from germline, CDR1 is LGHDT and CDR2 is YNNKEL (reference sequence). The DNA for the CDR3 is TGTGCCAGCAGCCAAATCCCTTCCGAGCAGTACTTC. Translation: CASSQIPSEQYF.

The V and J genes are TRBV6-1 and TRBJ2-1; 8 bases fit TRBD1. The germline CDR1 and CDR2 sequences are MNHNS and SASEGT. The CDR3 sequence is 17 residues long. J was trimmed by 4 bases and V by 3 bases; bases with no gene match: 11. CDR3 protein: CASSEPLGQDPYNEQFF. CDR3 sequence (DNA): TGTGCCAGCAGTGAGCCTTTGGGACAGGACCCATACAATGAGCAGTTCTTC.

This clonotype was detected a few times. The gene calls are TRBV27 and TRBJ1-5; weak D call: TRBD1 (5 bases). CDR1 and CDR2 (germline): MNHEY, SMNVEV (reference sequence). Trimming took 6 bases from V and 3 from J, leaving 15 bases between them. The CDR3 spans 15 residues. The CDR3 here is CASRRSGTLNQPQHF. The CDR3 DNA reads TGTGCCAGCAGGCGCTCAGGGACCCTCAATCAGCCCCAGCATTTT.

Many counts were recorded for this clonotype. This chain uses TRBV20-1 with TRBJ1-5; possible D gene TRBD1, 6 bases. The CDR3 is made up of 15 amino acids. With 3 bases removed from V and 6 bases from J, the gap between germline ends came to 18 bases. The germline CDR1 and CDR2 sequences are DFQATT and SNEGSKA (reference sequence). This chain's CDR3 is CSASSSRQGIQPQHF. CDR3 coding DNA: TGCAGTGCTAGCTCTTCTAGGCAGGGGATTCAGCCCCAGCATTTT.

The chain carries TRBV6-1 and TRBJ2-7; 10 bases are a match to TRBD2. V was pared by 6 bases and J by 9 bases, with 11 bases of the junction left unmatched. Germline assignment: CDR1 MNHNS and CDR2 SASEGT. This CDR3 has 14 amino acids. CDR3 sequence: CASSWTSGSLGQYF. The CDR3 nucleotides are TGTGCCAGCAGCTGGACTAGCGGTTCCCTAGGGCAGTACTTC.

This clonotype was observed a handful of times. The V gene is TRBV6-1, the J gene TRBJ2-2; TRBD2 matches 11 bases. The CDR3 is 16 residues long. V lost 7 bases and J lost 0; bases outside the gene matches: 4. Germline V gene data show CDR1 as MNHNS and CDR2 as SASEGT. The CDR3 region has the DNA TGTGCCAGCACCATTAGCGGGAGGGCGAACACCGGGGAGCTGTTTTTT. This codes for CASTISGRANTGELFF.

This clonotype was detected ten times or more. V gene TRBV29-1 combines with J gene TRBJ1-1; no clear D gene. Germline CDR1 and CDR2: SQVTM and ANQGSEA. The CDR3 is 8 amino acids. The germline V and J ends were trimmed by 5 bases and 11 bases, with 6 bases remaining between them. CDR3 DNA: TGCAGCGTTCCGGCGGCTTTCTTT. Protein sequence: CSVPAAFF.

J is TRBJ2-1 and V is TRBV7-3; 15 nucleotides match TRBD2. Germline CDR1 and CDR2: SGHTA and FQGTGA. The CDR3 loop spans 17 amino acids. V lost 5 bases, J lost 9 bases, and 11 bases stayed unmatched. CDR3 sequence (DNA): TGTGCCAGCAGCCCCCAATCCGGGACTAGCGGGAGGAGTGAGCAGTTCTTC. Protein product: CASSPQSGTSGRSEQFF.

This chain links TRBV11-2 with TRBJ1-1, with 9 nucleotides matching TRBD1. Germline lookup yields CDR1 SGHAT and CDR2 FQNNGV. Trimming removed 2 bases from V and 5 bases from J; junction bases left unmatched: 6. The CDR3 runs to 15 residues. The CDR3 nucleotides are TGTGCCAGCAGCTTAAGTCTCGGGACAGGGACTGAAGCTTTCTTT. As protein: CASSLSLGTGTEAFF.

The V call is TRBV3-1, the J call TRBJ2-4; 10 positions match TRBD2. The CDR3 contains 16 residues. The V gene's germline CDR1 is LGHDT and CDR2 YNNKEL (reference sequence). The trim removed 4 bases at V and 8 bases at J, leaving 11 bases unmatched. CDR3 region: CASSRQTSGAADIQYF. The CDR3 nucleotides read TGTGCCAGCAGCCGACAAACTAGCGGGGCGGCGGACATTCAGTACTTC.

The chain combines TRBV5-5 with TRBJ2-2; D might be TRBD1 (5 bases). The germline V gene encodes CDR1 SGHKS and CDR2 YYEKEE (reference sequence). CDR3 length equals 15 residues. The V gene lost 4 bases and the J gene lost 5 bases, with 15 bases spanning the gap. In nucleotides, the CDR3 is TGTGCCAGCAGCCCGCACAGGAGTAGTACCGGGGAGCTGTTTTTT. Protein sequence: CASSPHRSSTGELFF.

In this sample, this clonotype turned up many times. V gene TRBV7-8 combines with J gene TRBJ1-1; TRBD1 matches at 7 bases. Germline V lookup: CDR1 SGHVS, CDR2 FQNEAQ. V shed 1 base, J shed 6 bases, and the junction held 2 bases outside the gene matches. There are 13 residues in the CDR3. The CDR3 DNA sequence: TGTGCCAGCAGCTTAGGAGGGGGCCCTGAAGCTTTCTTT. It specifies CASSLGGGPEAFF.

This rearrangement joins TRBV7-9 to TRBJ2-5; D may be TRBD2 (5 bases). The CDR3 totals 13 residues. The V gene's germline CDR1 is SEHNR and CDR2 FQNEAQ (reference sequence). V was trimmed by 6 bases and J by 5 bases, leaving 13 bases between them. CDR3 sequence (DNA): TGTGCCAGCAGTCGGACTGATATGGAGACCCAGTACTTC. This gives the protein CASSRTDMETQYF.

This clonotype was observed a few times. The chain carries TRBV5-4 and TRBJ2-1; the match to TRBD2 covers 13 bases. The V and J ends lost 3 bases and 7 bases, in that order; junction bases with no gene match: 7. This CDR3 has 16 residues. Germline lookup yields CDR1 SGHNT and CDR2 YYREEE (reference sequence). The CDR3 loop reads CASSSGLAGVWNEQFF. The CDR3 DNA sequence: TGTGCCAGCAGCTCCGGACTAGCGGGAGTTTGGAATGAGCAGTTCTTC. Complete variable domain (other parts from reference TRBV5-4 and TRBJ2-1): ETGVTQSPTHLIKTRGQQVTLRCSSQSGHNTVSWYQQALGQGPQFIFQYYREEENGRGNFPPRFSGLQFPNYSSELNVNALELDDSALYLCASSSGLAGVWNEQFFGPGTRLTVL.

This clonotype was seen ten or more times. The V call is TRBV5-1, the J call TRBJ2-7; D is possibly TRBD2 (6 bases). Germline V gene lookup returns CDR1 SGHRS and CDR2 YFSETQ. With 0 bases removed from V and 0 bases from J, the gap between germline ends came to 7 bases. CDR3 length: 14 amino acids. The CDR3: CASSLVEGSYEQYF. The CDR3 DNA is TGCGCCAGCAGCTTGGTGGAGGGCTCCTACGAGCAGTACTTC.

This clonotype has only a few counts. V is TRBV3-1 and J is TRBJ2-4, with D unclear. Per germline, CDR1 LGHDT and CDR2 YNNKEL (reference sequence). This CDR3 comprises 12 residues. V was cut by 4 bases and J by 7 bases, with 8 bases left in between. The CDR3 loop reads CASSPDPNIQYF. In nucleotides, the CDR3 is TGTGCCAGCAGCCCCGACCCGAACATTCAGTACTTC.

This clonotype was seen a handful of times. CDR3 residues: CASSRTWREWDEQYF. CDR3 coding DNA: TGTGCCAGCAGCCGAACCTGGCGGGAGTGGGACGAGCAGTACTTC. The chain recombines TRBV11-1 with TRBJ2-7; 7 bases are a match to TRBD2. The V and J ends lost 5 bases and 5 bases, in that order; junction bases with no gene match: 12. The CDR3 is 15 residues long. Per the germline V gene, CDR1 is SGHAT and CDR2 is FQDESV (reference sequence).

This clonotype showed up just a few times. This sequence joins TRBV6-2 or TRBV6-3 and TRBJ2-6, with 11 nucleotides matching TRBD2. J was trimmed by 4 bases and V by 6 bases; bases with no gene match: 17. Germline V gene data show CDR1 as MNHEY and CDR2 as SVGEGT. The CDR3 is 20 residues long. In DNA, the CDR3 is TGTGCCAGCAGATCCTTCGTGTTTCTAGCGGGAGGATCCGGGGCCAACGTCCTGACTTTC. Its translation is CASRSFVFLAGGSGANVLTF.

The chain couples TRBV4-2 to TRBJ1-5; D gene uncertain. Germline assignment: CDR1 LGHNA and CDR2 YNFKEQ. This CDR3 comprises 15 residues. V was pared by 0 bases and J by 5 bases, with 11 bases between. The CDR3 DNA reads as TGTGCCAGCAGCCAAGAAGTGGGTCTCGATCAGCCCCAGCATTTT. Translated, it gives CASSQEVGLDQPQHF.

The chain carries TRBV20-1 and TRBJ2-7; D is possibly TRBD1 (6 bases). Germline V gene data show CDR1 as DFQATT and CDR2 as SNEGSKA (reference sequence). There are 13 residues in the CDR3. Trimming left V 5 bases short and J 2 bases short, with 13 bases between. The CDR3, as DNA: TGCAGTGCTCCGACAGGATCCACCTACGAGCAGTACTTC. This codes for CSAPTGSTYEQYF.

This clonotype was seen a handful of times. The chain couples TRBV7-2 to TRBJ2-1, with TRBD2 identical over 8 bases. Germline V gene data show CDR1 as SGHTA and CDR2 as FQGNSA. This CDR3 has 15 amino acids. V was clipped by 2 bases and J by 8 bases; unmatched bases: 8. The CDR3 loop is CASSLLAGMRDEQFF. The CDR3 nucleotides read TGTGCCAGCAGCTTATTAGCGGGAATGAGGGATGAGCAGTTCTTC.